This T cell receptor (beta chain) was recovered during a study of cytomegalovirus exposure and HLA in healthy donors. Study in general: The early release's HLA-typed donors yielded some 85 million unique TCRs.

Study conclusions and caveats: Among donors in an Asian-associated ancestry cluster, a later analysis reportedly found fewer N-insertions than the approximately 700-donor mean. The productive fraction for most TCR beta V segments was about 90% or about 30% in an earlier analysis.

V was cut by 2 bases and J by 2 bases, with 12 bases left in between. The CDR3 covers 15 residues. Germline lookup yields CDR1 MNHEY and CDR2 SVGAGI. The PCR contained 60 Vbeta and 13 Jbeta primers. The table came from immunoSEQ multiplex PCR; TCRdb's copy has only in-frame clones and leaves some out. The sample lists over 85,000 clones, less than 85% occurring once. Of note for this clone: Its target is unknown.

Healthy bone marrow donors made up the cohort. The chain has TRBV6-5 and TRBJ1-2, with a weak D call TRBD1 (6 bases). The specimen sequenced was PBMCs. This TCR was recovered from a man aged 25 to 45 in good health and CMV-seropositive. DNA of the CDR3: TGTGCCAGCAGTTACGCGGCAGGGGTAAACTATGGCTACACCTTC. Protein product: CASSYAAGVNYGYTF.